What follows describes a single T cell receptor beta chain. The table came from immunoSEQ multiplex PCR; TCRdb's copy has only in-frame clones and leaves some out. The table records 220,000 or so clones, about four fifths of them present only once. CDR3 length: 16 residues. Germline V CDR1 and CDR2: LNHDA, SQIVND (reference sequence). V trimming: 1 base; J trimming: 0 bases; junction bases outside the gene matches: 1. The sample is drawn from a study of blood T cell repertoires in COVID-19. This receptor was obtained from a middle-aged woman who had recovered from COVID-19. The chain joins TRBV19 to TRBJ1-1; 11 positions match TRBD1. Sequencing was carried out using PBMCs or T cells enriched from blood (not recorded which). The chain's CDR3 is CASSIGTGGLNTEAFF. The DNA of the CDR3 is TGTGCCAGTAGTATAGGGACAGGGGGCTTGAACACTGAAGCTTTCTTT.